The 13 T cell receptor beta chains below were found in one sample sequenced in a study of memory CD4+ T cells and cytomegalovirus serostatus. The sort gate was single viable CD3+CD4+CD8-CD45RO+ cells for memory CD4+ T cells. Repertoires were generated with immunoSEQ multiplex PCR, while TCRdb's copy carries only in-frame clones and drops some. The profile shows roughly 48,000 clones, 65% to 80% of them singletons. The sample consisted of memory CD4+ T cells from blood. These receptors were taken from an adult in good health and CMV-seropositive.

The CDR3, as DNA: TGTGCCAGCAGCGTCCGACAGGGAGGAACCGACGAGCAGTACTTC. Its protein product is CASSVRQGGTDEQYF. The V and J genes are TRBV9 and TRBJ2-7; D is perhaps TRBD1 (7 bases). This CDR3 is built from 15 residues. Looked up from germline, CDR1 is SGDLS and CDR2 is YYNGEE. The ends were cut back, 2 bases at V and 5 bases at J, with 17 bases in the middle. The variable domain in full, with the rest retrieved from reference TRBV9 and TRBJ2-7, is DSGVTQTPKHLITATGQRVTLRCSPRSGDLSVYWYQQSLDQGLQFLIQYYNGEERAKGNILERFSAQQFPDLHSELNLSSLELGDSALYFCASSVRQGGTDEQYFGPGTRLTVT.

The V and J genes are TRBV14 and TRBJ1-2; possible D gene TRBD1, 6 bases. The ends were cut back, 5 bases at V and 8 bases at J, with 21 bases in the middle. The CDR3 spans 15 residues. Germline CDR1 SGHDN, CDR2 FVKESK. The CDR3 loop is CASSRGGTGLGGYTF. CDR3 sequence (DNA): TGTGCCAGCAGCAGAGGGGGAACAGGCCTTGGAGGCTACACCTTC.

The chain links TRBV6-6 to TRBJ2-2; the match to TRBD2 covers 7 bases. Looked up from germline, CDR1 is MNHNY and CDR2 is SVGAGI (reference sequence). This CDR3 has 14 residues. Unmatched junction bases numbered 9, after V lost 6 bases and J lost 8 bases. CDR3 in DNA: TGTGCCAGCAGCAAGGAGCGGGATGGGGGGGAGCTGTTTTTT. Translating it yields CASSKERDGGELFF.

CDR3 region: CASSLEGTGSYEQYF. Written as DNA, the CDR3 is TGTGCCAGCAGCTTAGAAGGGACAGGTTCCTACGAGCAGTACTTC. The V gene is TRBV7-9, the J gene TRBJ2-7, with 8 bases aligning to TRBD1. This CDR3 contains 15 residues. The germline V gene has CDR1 SEHNR and CDR2 FQNEAQ (reference sequence). The ends lost 1 base at V and 1 base at J; junction bases unmatched: 3.

CDR3 region: CASSLALKGREQYF. CDR3 nucleotide sequence: TGTGCCAGCAGCTTAGCGCTAAAGGGGCGCGAGCAGTACTTC. The rearrangement links TRBV7-2 to TRBJ2-7; TRBD1 is a possible D gene (5 bases). The ends were cut back, 0 bases at V and 6 bases at J, with 12 bases in the middle. The V gene's germline CDR1 is SGHTA and CDR2 FQGNSA. This CDR3 is built from 14 residues.

This clone was observed once. This sequence joins TRBV6-5 and TRBJ1-2; TRBD1 agrees at 12 bases. Trimming removed 2 bases from V and 4 bases from J; junction bases left unmatched: 2. The CDR3 has 15 residues. Germline CDR1 MNHEY, CDR2 SVGAGI. CDR3 coding DNA: TGTGCCAGCAGTTACAGGGGACAGGGGGCCTATGGCTACACCTTC. It yields the protein CASSYRGQGAYGYTF.

V and J are TRBV5-1 and TRBJ2-5; tentatively, D is TRBD2 (5 bases). The CDR3 loop spans 14 amino acids. The V gene's germline CDR1 is SGHRS and CDR2 YFSETQ. The ends were cut back, 6 bases at V and 0 bases at J, with 12 bases in the middle. DNA of the CDR3: TGCGCCAGCACTGAGAGGGCAGACCAAGAGACCCAGTACTTC. This codes for CASTERADQETQYF. The full variable domain, with the rest looked up from reference TRBV5-1 and TRBJ2-5, is KAGVTQTPRYLIKTRGQQVTLSCSPISGHRSVSWYQQTPGQGLQFLFEYFSETQRNKGNFPGRFSGRQFSNSRSEMNVSTLELGDSALYLCASTERADQETQYFGPGTRLLVL.

There are a few counts of this clone. This rearrangement joins TRBV4-2 to TRBJ2-7; the D is unclear. The V gene's germline CDR1 is LGHNA and CDR2 YNFKEQ. This CDR3 has 16 amino acids. V shed 0 bases and J shed 3 bases, with 15 bases lying between them. The CDR3 DNA reads TGTGCCAGCAGCCAAGATTCTGTCGACGGATACTACGAGCAGTACTTC. Amino acid sequence: CASSQDSVDGYYEQYF.

This clone has more than one count but fewer than ten. In DNA form, the CDR3 reads TGTGCCAGCCTCTCGGACTCAAAAGAGACCCAGTACTTC. Translated: CASLSDSKETQYF. The rearrangement uses TRBV2 and TRBJ2-5; TRBD2 might be the D (5 bases). V lost 8 bases and J lost 3, with 13 bases in between. The germline V gene has CDR1 SNHLY and CDR2 FYNNEI. This CDR3 spans 13 amino acids.

The chain uses TRBV7-9 and TRBJ1-6; 8 nucleotides align to TRBD1. Germline V lookup: CDR1 SEHNR, CDR2 FQNEAQ (reference sequence). The CDR3 is 14 amino acids. V dropped 6 bases and J dropped 6; count of bases not matched to a gene: 4. This chain's CDR3 is CASSSGGSNSPLHF. As DNA, the CDR3 is TGTGCCAGCAGTTCAGGGGGCTCTAATTCACCCCTCCACTTT.

The J gene is TRBJ1-3, the V gene TRBV7-6, with D uncertain. This CDR3 spans 15 amino acids. Looked up from germline, CDR1 is SGHVS and CDR2 is FNYEAQ. With 2 bases removed from V and 9 bases from J, the gap between germline ends came to 17 bases. CDR3: CASSLQAVNAGTIYF. The DNA of the CDR3 is TGTGCCAGCAGCTTACAGGCGGTTAACGCAGGCACCATATATTTT.

With regard to this clone: Germline is not matched at one junction end, which may reflect a read error. This sequence joins TRBV4-2 and TRBJ1-1; 8 bases are shared with TRBD1. There are 13 residues in the CDR3. Per germline, CDR1 LGHNA and CDR2 YNFKEQ. The CDR3 loop is CASRQVDRGEAFF. The CDR3 region has the DNA TGTGCCAGCAGACAAGTCGACAGGGGTGAAGCTTTCTTT.

The V call is TRBV2, the J call TRBJ1-6, with 9 positions matching TRBD1. This CDR3 is built from 16 residues. CDR1 SNHLY and CDR2 FYNNEI come from the germline V gene. Losses at the gene ends were 5 bases for V and 10 bases for J; bases not matched to a gene: 12. CDR3 nucleotides: TGTGCCAGCAGTATTAGACAGGGGGTAAAGCAGTCACCCCTCCACTTT. Translation gives CASSIRQGVKQSPLHF.